The next 7 T cell receptor beta chains were all read from a single sample in a study of blood T cell repertoires in COVID-19. Profiling relied on immunoSEQ multiplex PCR, and the TCRdb table lists in-frame clones only, not all of them. The sample contains 40,000 or so clones, approximately 91% of which appear only once. The sample consisted of peripheral blood. The receptor set was obtained from a man in his fifties with active COVID-19.

The J gene is TRBJ2-7, the V gene TRBV4-1; maybe TRBD1 (6 bases). V gave up 0 bases and J gave up 1 base, with 10 bases separating them. This CDR3 has 15 amino acids. CDR1 is MGHRA and CDR2 is YSYEKL in the germline V gene. The CDR3 DNA sequence: TGCGCCAGCAGCCAAGAACAACAGGGATCCTACGAGCAGTACTTC. This sequence encodes CASSQEQQGSYEQYF.

The rearrangement uses TRBV29-1 and TRBJ2-1; 7 bases map to TRBD2. The J segment lost 2 bases and the V segment lost 0 bases, leaving 7 bases of the junction unmatched. The CDR3 consists of 16 residues. Germline V lookup: CDR1 SQVTM, CDR2 ANQGSEA. CDR3 sequence: CSVEDLPSGTYNEQFF. In DNA, the CDR3 is TGCAGCGTTGAAGATCTGCCTAGCGGAACCTACAATGAGCAGTTCTTC.

The CDR3 loop reads CASSQDLRVTEAFF. CDR3 nucleotide sequence: TGCGCCAGCAGCCAAGATCTTCGGGTGACTGAAGCTTTCTTT. The chain uses TRBV4-1 and TRBJ1-1; no definite D call. The CDR3 has 14 amino acids. Looked up from germline, CDR1 is MGHRA and CDR2 is YSYEKL. V shed 0 bases and J shed 5 bases, with 10 bases lying between them.

This clone was recorded only once. The chain recombines TRBV19 with TRBJ2-7; 8 nucleotides align to TRBD1. Germline V gene sequence: CDR1 LNHDA, CDR2 SQIVND (reference sequence). Trimming took 6 bases from V and 3 from J; bases not matched to a gene: 10. The CDR3 runs to 15 residues. The DNA for the CDR3 is TGTGCCAGTAGCTCTACCGGGACAGGTCGCTACGAGCAGTACTTC. This codes for CASSSTGTGRYEQYF.

The rearrangement links TRBV5-6 to TRBJ2-7; TRBD1 agrees at 9 bases. From germline, CDR1 is SGHDT and CDR2 YYEEEE. The CDR3 is 14 amino acids. V dropped 5 bases and J dropped 2; count of bases not matched to a gene: 5. CDR3 nucleotide sequence: TGTGCCAGCAGGACGGACAGGGGAGCCTACGAGCAGTACTTC. Translation: CASRTDRGAYEQYF.

V is TRBV7-9 and J is TRBJ1-2; D is ambiguous. Trimming left V 3 bases short and J 7 bases short, with 15 bases between. Germline assignment: CDR1 SEHNR and CDR2 FQNEAQ (reference sequence). The CDR3 is made up of 14 amino acids. CDR3 sequence: CASSFLASRSGYTF. DNA of the CDR3: TGTGCCAGCAGCTTCCTTGCCAGCCGGAGTGGCTACACCTTC.

The rearrangement uses TRBV27 and TRBJ2-7; maybe TRBD2 (6 bases). The CDR3 covers 12 residues. Germline V CDR1 and CDR2: MNHEY, SMNVEV (reference sequence). V shed 4 bases and J shed 4 bases, with 8 bases lying between them. In DNA, the CDR3 is TGTGCCAGCAGTTCGACTAGTTACGAGCAGTACTTC. It codes for CASSSTSYEQYF.